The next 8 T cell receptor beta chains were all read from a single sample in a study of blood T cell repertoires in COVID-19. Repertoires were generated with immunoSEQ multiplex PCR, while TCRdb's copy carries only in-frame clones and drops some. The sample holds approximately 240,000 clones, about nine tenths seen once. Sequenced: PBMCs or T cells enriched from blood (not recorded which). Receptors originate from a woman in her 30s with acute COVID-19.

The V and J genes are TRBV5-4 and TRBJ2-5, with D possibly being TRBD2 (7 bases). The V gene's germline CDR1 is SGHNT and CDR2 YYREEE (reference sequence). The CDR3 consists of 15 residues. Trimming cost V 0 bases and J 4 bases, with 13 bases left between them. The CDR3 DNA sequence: TGTGCCAGCAGCTTGGATCAGGGGAGGGGAGAGACCCAGTACTTC. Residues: CASSLDQGRGETQYF.

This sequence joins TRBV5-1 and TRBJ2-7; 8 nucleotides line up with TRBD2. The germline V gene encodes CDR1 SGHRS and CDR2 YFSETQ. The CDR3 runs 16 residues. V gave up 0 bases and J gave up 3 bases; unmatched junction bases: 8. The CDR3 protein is CASSLEASGGYYEQYF. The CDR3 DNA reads TGCGCCAGCAGCTTGGAGGCAAGCGGGGGTTACTACGAGCAGTACTTC.

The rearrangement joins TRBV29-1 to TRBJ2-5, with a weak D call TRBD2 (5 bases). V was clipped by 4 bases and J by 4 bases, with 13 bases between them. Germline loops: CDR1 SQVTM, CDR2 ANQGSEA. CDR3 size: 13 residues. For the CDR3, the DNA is TGCAGCGTTGCGGTGGAGACTATAGAGACCCAGTACTTC. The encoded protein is CSVAVETIETQYF.

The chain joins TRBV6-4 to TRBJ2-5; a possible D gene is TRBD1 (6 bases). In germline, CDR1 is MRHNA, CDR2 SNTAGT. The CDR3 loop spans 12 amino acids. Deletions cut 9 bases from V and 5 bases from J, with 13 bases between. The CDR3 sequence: CARLHRAETQYF. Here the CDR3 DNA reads TGTGCCAGACTACACAGGGCTGAGACCCAGTACTTC.

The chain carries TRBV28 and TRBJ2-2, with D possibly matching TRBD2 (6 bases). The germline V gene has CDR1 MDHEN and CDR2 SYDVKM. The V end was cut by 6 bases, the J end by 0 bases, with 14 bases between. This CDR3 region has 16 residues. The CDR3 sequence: CASRLEPGANTGELFF. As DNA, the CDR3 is TGTGCCAGCAGGCTGGAACCGGGGGCGAACACCGGGGAGCTGTTTTTT.

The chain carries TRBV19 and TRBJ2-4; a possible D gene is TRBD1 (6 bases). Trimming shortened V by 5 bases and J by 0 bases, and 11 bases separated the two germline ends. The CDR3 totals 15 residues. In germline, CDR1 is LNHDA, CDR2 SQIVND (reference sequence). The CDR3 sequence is CASSGTGLAKNIQYF. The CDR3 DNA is TGTGCCAGTAGTGGAACAGGGTTAGCCAAAAACATTCAGTACTTC.

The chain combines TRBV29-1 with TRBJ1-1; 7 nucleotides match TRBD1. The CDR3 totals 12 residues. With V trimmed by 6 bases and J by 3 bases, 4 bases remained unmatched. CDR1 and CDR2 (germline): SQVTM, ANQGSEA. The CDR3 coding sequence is TGCAGCGTAAGACAGGGTCACACTGAAGCTTTCTTT. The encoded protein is CSVRQGHTEAFF.

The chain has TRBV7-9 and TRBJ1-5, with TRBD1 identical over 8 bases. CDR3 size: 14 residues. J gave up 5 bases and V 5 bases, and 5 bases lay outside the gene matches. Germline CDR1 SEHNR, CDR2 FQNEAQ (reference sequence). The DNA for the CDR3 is TGTGCCAGCAGCCGGGGACAGGCCGATCAGCCCCAGCATTTT. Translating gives CASSRGQADQPQHF. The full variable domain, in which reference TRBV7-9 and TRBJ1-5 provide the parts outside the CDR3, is DTGVSQNPRHKITKRGQNVTFRCDPISEHNRLYWYRQTLGQGPEFLTYFQNEAQLEKSRLLSDRFSAERPKGSFSTLEIQRTEQGDSAMYLCASSRGQADQPQHFGDGTRLSIL.